A selection of T cell receptor beta chains follows, all from one sample in a study of radiation and T cells in renal cell carcinoma. The data were produced by immunoSEQ multiplex PCR, yet TCRdb's version contains in-frame clones alone and is incomplete. Among about 91,000 clones listed, over 75% were seen once. Here the sequenced sample was blood, taken from a patient whose treatment included radiotherapy and nephrectomy. Source of these receptors: a man aged 60-69 years with renal cell carcinoma. CDR3s include the opening cysteine and the closing phenylalanine or tryptophan. Each record gives: clone size, J gene, V gene, D gene, CDR3 DNA, CDR3 protein. A D gene is named only where the DNA matches it firmly. The listing skips clone size in some rows; elsewhere it reads once, few, many or a size class.

abundance: -
j_gene: TRBJ2-5
v_gene: TRBV7-2
d_gene: TRBD2
CDR3nt: TGTGCCAGCAGCGTCGTGGGAGGGGAAGGGGAGACCCAGTACTTC
CDR3aa: CASSVVGGEGETQYF

abundance: -
j_gene: TRBJ2-7
v_gene: TRBV28
d_gene: -
CDR3nt: TGTGCCAGCAGTTACACCCAGGGTAGCGAGCAGTACTTC
CDR3aa: CASSYTQGSEQYF

abundance: -
j_gene: TRBJ2-5
v_gene: TRBV18
d_gene: -
CDR3nt: TGTGCCAGCTCACCAAACCAAGAGACCCAGTACTTC
CDR3aa: CASSPNQETQYF

abundance: -
j_gene: TRBJ2-7
v_gene: TRBV5-4
d_gene: -
CDR3nt: TGTGCCAGCAGCTTTCCAGGGACCTACGAGCAGTACTTC
CDR3aa: CASSFPGTYEQYF

abundance: -
j_gene: TRBJ1-1
v_gene: TRBV30
d_gene: -
CDR3nt: TGTGCCTGGAGCCGTAACACTGAAGCTTTCTTT
CDR3aa: CAWSRNTEAFF

abundance: -
j_gene: TRBJ1-1
v_gene: TRBV29-1
d_gene: TRBD1
CDR3nt: TGCAGCGTTGTGGAGCCAAGACAGGGGGCTAACACTGAAGCTTTCTTT
CDR3aa: CSVVEPRQGANTEAFF

abundance: -
j_gene: TRBJ2-5
v_gene: TRBV18
d_gene: -
CDR3nt: TGTGCCAGCTCACCACCCACGCAAGAGACCCAGTACTTC
CDR3aa: CASSPPTQETQYF

abundance: -
j_gene: TRBJ2-3
v_gene: TRBV7-8
d_gene: TRBD1
CDR3nt: TGTGCCAGCAGCTCGGGACAGGCCACAGATACGCAGTATTTT
CDR3aa: CASSSGQATDTQYF

abundance: few
j_gene: TRBJ2-2
v_gene: TRBV4-2
d_gene: TRBD2
CDR3nt: TGTGCCAGCAGCCTTTTAGCGGGGGGCACTACCGGGGAGCTGTTTTTT
CDR3aa: CASSLLAGGTTGELFF

abundance: -
j_gene: TRBJ1-1
v_gene: TRBV18
d_gene: TRBD1
CDR3nt: TGTGCCAGCTCACCTACCCCTCCACTACAGGGGGTGAACACTGAAGCTTTCTTT
CDR3aa: CASSPTPPLQGVNTEAFF

abundance: -
j_gene: TRBJ2-3
v_gene: TRBV10-1
d_gene: TRBD2
CDR3nt: TGCGCCAGCAGTCTCGGGGGGGCTAGCGGCACAGATACGCAGTATTTT
CDR3aa: CASSLGGASGTDTQYF

abundance: -
j_gene: TRBJ2-2
v_gene: TRBV5-1
d_gene: -
CDR3nt: TGCGCCAGCAGCTTATTGGGCACCTCGACCACCGGGGAGCTGTTTTTT
CDR3aa: CASSLLGTSTTGELFF

abundance: -
j_gene: TRBJ2-1
v_gene: TRBV5-6
d_gene: -
CDR3nt: TGTGCCAGCAGCTTGGGGCCTTGGGGCGTCTCCTACAATGAGCAGTTCTTC
CDR3aa: CASSLGPWGVSYNEQFF

abundance: -
j_gene: TRBJ2-3
v_gene: TRBV2
d_gene: TRBD2
CDR3nt: TGTGCCAGCATCCCGGGACTACCGGCAGATACGCAGTATTTT
CDR3aa: CASIPGLPADTQYF

abundance: -
j_gene: TRBJ1-2
v_gene: TRBV7-9
d_gene: -
CDR3nt: TGTGCCAGCAGCTTAGGTGGGGATGGCTACACCTTC
CDR3aa: CASSLGGDGYTF